This record covers a single T cell receptor (beta chain). This clone showed up just once. It lacks a known antigen. No base quality information exists; no much larger clone differs at one position. This sample stems from a study of blood T cell repertoires in COVID-19 (dated by TCRdb to the early 2020s). Background for the entire study: Samples from collaborators originated in the United States, Italy and Spain and spanned both the acute and convalescent phases of COVID-19. Where available, HLA class I and class II types were taken from metadata supplied by the sample provider and were not determined by assay-based typing. The samples were drawn from two sources: the first 160 participants of the ongoing ImmuneRACE study, and approximately 1,300 subjects contributed by 6 global collaborators. The repertoires were released in a freely available public database meant as a resource for research on the immune response to SARS-CoV-2. A de-identified subject ID, COVID-19 status, age in years and sex were almost always included in the sample metadata. The material from the prospective study consisted of cDNA or gDNA derived from T cells, B-cell-depleted T cells, or PBMCs. The dataset comprised deeply sampled blood TCRbeta repertoires from subjects exposed to, actively infected with, or recovered from COVID-19.

What the authors observed across the whole study: The quantity of clinical and demographic metadata differed by source and by participant and was supplied without curation.

The immunoSEQ Assay, a bias-controlled multiplex PCR, was used to amplify TCRbeta CDR3 regions from genomic DNA. Per the original workflow: Within the assay, amplification of reference gene primers was used to estimate how many nucleated cells each sample contained. Sequence reads were collapsed and filtered to measure the absolute abundance of every unique TCRbeta CDR3 rearrangement. For each sample, productive Simpson clonality was calculated by taking the square root of Simpson's diversity index across productive rearrangements. Held by TCRdb, this immuneACCESS table contains in-frame sequences only and omits some clones. Under half of the omission traces to an unresolved V gene where checked; the cause of the rest is unknown. The D gene and trimming were derived from the DNA, and the V and J assignments and clone size from that table. Counted in this sample were under 350,000 clones; roughly 90% of them appeared once. Approximately 4.2% of the sample is in the top ten clones.

The collaborating institutions used their own protocols to collect whole blood in K2EDTA tubes. For TCRbeta analysis, collaborators shipped samples as frozen whole blood, isolated PBMCs, or DNA extracted from either of those sample types. CDR1 and CDR2 are read off the germline V gene as SGHDN and FVKESK. The CDR3, from cysteine to phenylalanine, totals 13 residues. The only DNA kept is the CDR3, 39 bases in frame from the first base. Deletion took 3 bases off V and 4 bases off J, with a span of 8 bases between the germline ends. This TCR derives from a man aged 40-49 years with acute or convalescent COVID-19. The chain joins TRBV14 to TRBJ2-3; 5 matching bases give a weak D call of TRBD1. The source material was peripheral blood. The CDR3 region has the sequence CASSQSTADTQYF. The DNA sequence follows: TGTGCCAGCAGCCAGTCGACAGCAGATACGCAGTATTTT.